A single sample gave rise to the 27 T cell receptor beta chains below, sequenced in a study of cytomegalovirus exposure and HLA in healthy donors. TCRdb's table, derived via immunoSEQ multiplex PCR, lists solely in-frame clones and lacks some. The sample contains fewer than 140,000 clones, about 87% of which appear only once. The sequencing sample was made of PBMCs. The receptor source for this set is a woman aged 18-29 years in good health and CMV-seropositive.

The CDR3 reads CASSPPSVNTGELFF. The CDR3 bases are TGTGCCAGCTCACCACCCTCGGTGAACACCGGGGAGCTGTTTTTT. V gene TRBV18 combines with J gene TRBJ2-2; no clear D gene. The germline gives CDR1 KGHSH, CDR2 LQKENI. Trimming removed 0 bases from V and 1 base from J, with 6 bases in between. CDR3 length equals 15 residues. The full variable domain, completed using reference TRBV18 and TRBJ2-2, is NAGVMQNPRHLVRRRGQEARLRCSPMKGHSHVYWYRQLPEEGLKFMVYLQKENIIDESGMPKERFSAEFPKEGPSILRIQQVVRGDSAAYFCASSPPSVNTGELFFGEGSRLTVL.

V is TRBV11-3 and J is TRBJ2-1; 8 bases align to TRBD2. After removal of 2 bases from V and 5 bases from J, the junction contained 2 bases not matched to a gene. The CDR3 loop spans 14 amino acids. The V gene's germline CDR1 is SGHNT and CDR2 YENEEA. DNA for the CDR3: TGTGCCAGCAGCTTAAGCGGGGGAAACAATGAGCAGTTCTTC. Its protein is CASSLSGGNNEQFF. Drawing the rest from reference TRBV11-3 and TRBJ2-1, the complete variable domain is EAGVVQSPRYKIIEKKQPVAFWCNPISGHNTLYWYLQNLGQGPELLIRYENEEAVDDSQLPKDRFSAERLKGVDSTLKIQPAELGDSAVYLCASSLSGGNNEQFFGPGTRLTVL.

This chain uses TRBV5-6 with TRBJ1-6; 9 positions match TRBD1. V shed 1 base and J 7 bases; nucleotides not matched to a gene: 0. The CDR3 sequence is 14 residues long. Germline V lookup: CDR1 SGHDT, CDR2 YYEEEE. The CDR3 DNA sequence: TGTGCCAGCAGCTTGACAGGGGGCAATTCACCCCTCCACTTT. Its protein product is CASSLTGGNSPLHF.

J is TRBJ1-6 and V is TRBV5-8; 8 bases match TRBD1. The CDR3 is 14 amino acids. CDR1 is SGHTS, CDR2 YDEGEE, per germline. V gave up 5 bases and J gave up 15 bases; unmatched junction bases: 13. The chain's CDR3 is CASRTGTGASRLHF. Here the CDR3 DNA reads TGTGCCAGCAGGACCGGGACAGGAGCTAGTCGCCTCCACTTT. Together with reference TRBV5-8 and TRBJ1-6, the CDR3 gives the full variable domain: EAGVTQSPTHLIKTRGQQATLRCSPISGHTSVYWYQQALGLGLQFLLWYDEGEERNRGNFPPRFSGRQFPNYSSELNVNALELEDSALYLCASRTGTGASRLHFGNGTRLTVT.

V gene TRBV6-5 combines with J gene TRBJ2-3, with 7 nucleotides matching TRBD1. The ends lost 6 bases at V and 4 bases at J; junction bases unmatched: 10. The CDR3 spans 15 residues. Per germline, CDR1 MNHEY and CDR2 SVGAGI. CDR3 sequence: CASSERTGASDTQYF. CDR3 bases: TGTGCCAGCAGCGAACGAACAGGGGCCTCAGATACGCAGTATTTT.

This clone has more than one count but fewer than ten. This sequence joins TRBV7-9 and TRBJ2-1, with D perhaps given as TRBD1 or TRBD2 (6 bases each). From germline, CDR1 is SEHNR and CDR2 FQNEAQ (reference sequence). The ends were cut back, 5 bases at V and 7 bases at J, with 18 bases in the middle. This CDR3 region has 15 residues. CDR3 coding DNA: TGTGCCAGCAGCGTAGGGGGGAGAAGGGGGAATGAGCAGTTCTTC. This translates into CASSVGGRRGNEQFF.

This clone was observed a handful of times. The CDR3 region has the DNA TGTGCCAGCAGCCCCAGGGGGCGGGACACCGGGGAGCTGTTTTTT. Residues: CASSPRGRDTGELFF. This sequence joins TRBV6-1 and TRBJ2-2; 8 positions match TRBD1. The junction had 6 bases not matched to a gene; V was cut back by 6 bases and J by 3 bases. Germline loops: CDR1 MNHNS, CDR2 SASEGT. This CDR3 region has 15 residues.

The chain employs TRBV7-9 and TRBJ2-3, with D maybe TRBD1 (6 bases). V lost 5 bases, J lost 5 bases, and 17 bases lay in between. The CDR3 totals 15 residues. Germline V gene data show CDR1 as SEHNR and CDR2 as FQNEAQ (reference sequence). The CDR3 bases are TGTGCCAGCAGCCAGGGGCTAGCTAGAGGAGATACGCAGTATTTT. It translates to CASSQGLARGDTQYF.

The V gene is TRBV4-1, the J gene TRBJ2-7; the D gene is possibly TRBD1 (6 bases). Trimming removed 0 bases at V and 7 bases at J, with 19 bases between. CDR1 MGHRA and CDR2 YSYEKL come from the germline V gene. The CDR3 spans 16 residues. The DNA of the CDR3 is TGCGCCAGCAGCCAAGATGGCAAAACAGGGCTTCGGGAGCAGTACTTC. Its protein product is CASSQDGKTGLREQYF.

V gene TRBV21-1 combines with J gene TRBJ2-7; the DNA was not used to check the table's D call, TRBD1. TRBV21-1 is assigned pseudogene status. This CDR3 is built from 14 residues. CDR3 residues: CASSKVSGIYEQYV. For the CDR3, the DNA is TGTGCCAGCAGCAAAGTTTCAGGCATCTACGAGCAGTACGTC.

V and J are TRBV9 and TRBJ2-2, with 12 bases matching TRBD1. The length of the CDR3 is 17 residues. J was trimmed by 2 bases and V by 1 base; bases with no gene match: 3. CDR1 and CDR2 from the germline V gene are SGDLS and YYNGEE. The CDR3 region is CASSVSGQGANTGELFF. As DNA, the CDR3 is TGTGCCAGCAGCGTATCGGGACAGGGGGCCAACACCGGGGAGCTGTTTTTT.

This chain links TRBV27 with TRBJ2-1; D is ambiguous. The germline V gene has CDR1 MNHEY and CDR2 SMNVEV (reference sequence). CDR3 size: 13 residues. Deletions cut 4 bases from V and 7 bases from J, with 11 bases between. The CDR3 protein is CASSYPARNEQFF. CDR3 nucleotide sequence: TGTGCCAGCAGTTACCCCGCGAGGAATGAGCAGTTCTTC.

V gene TRBV29-1 combines with J gene TRBJ1-2; D gene ambiguous. Germline V gene data show CDR1 as SQVTM and CDR2 as ANQGSEA. This CDR3 has 11 residues. Deletions cut 6 bases from V and 6 bases from J, with 11 bases between. CDR3 DNA: TGCAGCGTCTCCGGGTCCCATGGCTACACCTTC. Its protein is CSVSGSHGYTF.

The V gene is TRBV10-1, the J gene TRBJ1-6; D is perhaps TRBD1 (6 bases). The CDR3 contains 18 residues. Germline values: CDR1 WNHNN, CDR2 SYGVQD (reference sequence). V lost 6 bases, J lost 5 bases, and 23 bases lay in between. In DNA, the CDR3 is TGCGCCAGCAGATCCGCTATTGTGGGGGCGCAGGATAATTCACCCCTCCACTTT. Translated: CASRSAIVGAQDNSPLHF.

This clone has a handful of counts. The chain is built from TRBV6-1 and TRBJ2-2; D possibly corresponds to TRBD1 (6 bases). The germline V and J ends were trimmed by 5 bases and 2 bases, with 12 bases remaining between them. The V gene's germline CDR1 is MNHNS and CDR2 SASEGT. The CDR3 is 15 residues long. CDR3 bases: TGTGCCAGCAGTCCAAGGACAGCAAACACCGGGGAGCTGTTTTTT. Translated: CASSPRTANTGELFF.

CDR3 amino acids: CASSLDRTRRGYGYTF. In DNA, the CDR3 is TGTGCCAGCAGCTTAGATCGGACCAGAAGGGGCTATGGCTACACCTTC. The chain is built from TRBV7-9 and TRBJ1-2; maybe TRBD1 (5 bases). V lost 1 base, J lost 4 bases, and 16 bases lay in between. The CDR3 contains 16 residues. Germline CDR1 is SEHNR and CDR2 is FQNEAQ (reference sequence).

The rearrangement joins TRBV6-5 to TRBJ1-1; possibly TRBD1 for D (6 bases). The CDR3 has 15 residues. Trimming stripped 2 bases from V and 0 bases from J, with 10 bases between. Germline assignment: CDR1 MNHEY and CDR2 SVGAGI. Here the CDR3 DNA reads TGTGCCAGCAGTTACACACAGGGTTTGAACACTGAAGCTTTCTTT. This sequence encodes CASSYTQGLNTEAFF.

The rearrangement links TRBV27 to TRBJ1-3; no clear D gene. This CDR3 spans 14 amino acids. Trimming shortened V by 4 bases and J by 0 bases, and 7 bases separated the two germline ends. The V gene's germline CDR1 is MNHEY and CDR2 SMNVEV (reference sequence). The CDR3 loop is CASSSVNSGNTIYF. For the CDR3, the DNA is TGTGCCAGCAGTTCCGTTAACTCTGGAAACACCATATATTTT.

For the CDR3, the DNA is TGTGCCAGCAGCAAAGGGGACAGCACTGAAGCTTTCTTT. Translated, it gives CASSKGDSTEAFF. J is TRBJ1-1 and V is TRBV21-1; TRBD1, the table's D call, was not compared with the DNA. TRBV21-1 is a recognized pseudogene. The CDR3 has 13 amino acids.

CDR3 amino acids: CSVVPETQYF. CDR3 coding DNA: TGCAGCGTTGTCCCTGAGACCCAGTACTTC. V gene TRBV29-1 combines with J gene TRBJ2-5, with D uncertain. Germline-derived CDR1 and CDR2 are SQVTM and ANQGSEA. The CDR3 has 10 amino acids. The V end was cut by 4 bases, the J end by 5 bases, with 5 bases between.

This chain connects TRBV9 to TRBJ2-1, with D tentatively TRBD2 (6 bases). V shed 4 bases and J shed 5 bases, with 13 bases lying between them. The germline V gene has CDR1 SGDLS and CDR2 YYNGEE. This CDR3 region has 14 residues. This CDR3 reads CASSLIGGNNEQFF. In DNA form, the CDR3 reads TGTGCCAGCAGCCTCATCGGGGGAAACAATGAGCAGTTCTTC.

The V and J genes are TRBV4-3 and TRBJ2-1; D perhaps matches TRBD2 (5 bases). The CDR3 contains 16 residues. The V end was cut by 0 bases, the J end by 2 bases, with 11 bases between. Germline assignment: CDR1 LGHNA and CDR2 YSLEER. CDR3 region: CASSQDLAGAYNEQFF. The CDR3 DNA reads as TGCGCCAGCAGCCAAGATTTGGCGGGCGCCTACAATGAGCAGTTCTTC.

This clone was detected only a few times. The genes are TRBV19 and TRBJ2-7; TRBD1 matches at 8 bases. V trimming: 3 bases; J trimming: 3 bases; junction bases outside the gene matches: 1. The CDR3 runs to 13 residues. Germline values: CDR1 LNHDA, CDR2 SQIVND (reference sequence). The CDR3: CASSIGQGYEQYF. In DNA form, the CDR3 reads TGTGCCAGTAGTATCGGACAGGGCTACGAGCAGTACTTC.

This clone was recorded a few times. The CDR3 is CASSYYRFATNEKLFF. Here the CDR3 DNA reads TGTGCCAGCAGTTACTATAGATTTGCAACTAATGAAAAACTGTTTTTT. V is TRBV6-5 and J is TRBJ1-4; D is unresolved. The CDR3 runs to 16 residues. Trimming took off 1 base at V and 0 bases at J, with 9 bases between the two ends. Germline V gene lookup returns CDR1 MNHEY and CDR2 SVGAGI.

The chain links TRBV28 to TRBJ1-4; 10 positions match TRBD1. The CDR3 covers 14 residues. Germline CDR1 MDHEN, CDR2 SYDVKM. Losses at the gene ends were 5 bases for V and 8 bases for J; bases not matched to a gene: 5. The CDR3 DNA follows: TGTGCCAGCAGTCCAGGGACAGGGGAGGAAAAACTGTTTTTT. It yields the protein CASSPGTGEEKLFF.

J is TRBJ1-3 and V is TRBV4-3, with D unclear. This CDR3 spans 13 amino acids. Germline lookup yields CDR1 LGHNA and CDR2 YSLEER. V was clipped by 1 base and J by 4 bases, with 5 bases between them. This chain's CDR3 is CASSQASGNTIYF. CDR3 bases: TGCGCCAGCAGCCAAGCATCAGGAAACACCATATATTTT.

The V and J genes are TRBV2 and TRBJ1-3; no clear D. The CDR3 has 10 residues. Trimming removed 8 bases from V and 7 bases from J, with 6 bases in between. Germline assignment: CDR1 SNHLY and CDR2 FYNNEI. The CDR3 DNA sequence: TGTGCCAGCCGACTGAACACCATATATTTT. Its translation: CASRLNTIYF. The variable domain in full, completed from reference TRBV2 and TRBJ1-3, reads EPEVTQTPSHQVTQMGQEVILRCVPISNHLYFYWYRQILGQKVEFLVSFYNNEISEKSEIFDDQFSVERPDGSNFTLKIRSTKLEDSAMYFCASRLNTIYFGEGSWLTVV.